These 6 T cell receptor beta chains originate from one sample sequenced in a study of T-cell memory formation after mild COVID-19. Each CDR3 protein is one row after TCRdb ran MiXCR on the 5' RACE reads. The repertoire holds around 370,000 distinct CDR3 sequences, with around 20% as singletons. The sequenced sample was PBMCs or a T cell subset sorted from them (not recorded which). The receptors come from an adult woman who had mild COVID-19 (a few samples of this study predate the infection). Cell type and time point are not known.

This clonotype was counted only a few times. The genes are TRBV24-1 and TRBJ1-2; D not resolved. The V end was cut by 3 bases, the J end by 4 bases, with 2 bases between. This CDR3 region has 11 residues. Germline CDR1 reads KGHDR; CDR2 reads SFDVKD. CDR3: CATSDVYGYTF. The CDR3 nucleotides read TGTGCCACCAGTGATGTCTATGGCTACACCTTC.

CDR3 DNA sequence: TGCGCCAGCAAGAACACCTACAATGAGCAGTTCTTC. It codes for CASKNTYNEQFF. The V and J genes are TRBV4-1 and TRBJ2-1; D is uncertain. Germline V gene data show CDR1 as MGHRA and CDR2 as YSYEKL. The CDR3 spans 12 residues. V lost 7 bases and J lost 2, with 6 bases in between.

In its sample, this clonotype was seen a few times. V and J are TRBV27 and TRBJ2-5; D not resolved. The germline V gene encodes CDR1 MNHEY and CDR2 SMNVEV (reference sequence). CDR3 length: 15 residues. V dropped 0 bases and J dropped 5 bases, with 13 bases sitting between them. DNA for the CDR3: TGTGCCAGCAGTTTATCCCGTAGAGTCGTGGAGACCCAGTACTTC. Its protein is CASSLSRRVVETQYF.

This clonotype was found a few times. This rearrangement joins TRBV2 to TRBJ2-2; no clear D gene. With 7 bases removed from V and 1 base from J, the gap between germline ends came to 10 bases. The CDR3 loop spans 14 amino acids. From germline, CDR1 is SNHLY and CDR2 FYNNEI. CDR3 protein: CASTTDGNTGELFF. CDR3 nucleotide sequence: TGTGCCAGCACCACGGACGGGAACACCGGGGAGCTGTTTTTT. Full variable domain (remainder filled in from reference TRBV2 and TRBJ2-2): EPEVTQTPSHQVTQMGQEVILRCVPISNHLYFYWYRQILGQKVEFLVSFYNNEISEKSEIFDDQFSVERPDGSNFTLKIRSTKLEDSAMYFCASTTDGNTGELFFGEGSRLTVL.

The CDR3 is CASSEGLAGNNTGELFF. The DNA of the CDR3 is TGTGCCAGCAGCGAAGGATTGGCGGGAAATAACACCGGGGAGCTGTTTTTT. The V gene is TRBV21-1, the J gene TRBJ2-2; the table's D call, TRBD2, was not checked against the DNA. TRBV21-1 is tagged as a pseudogene. CDR3 size: 17 residues.

There are a few counts of this clonotype. The rearrangement uses TRBV20-1 and TRBJ1-5; TRBD1 might be the D (5 bases). The CDR3 sequence is 16 residues long. The germline V gene encodes CDR1 DFQATT and CDR2 SNEGSKA (reference sequence). Between the trimmed V and J ends, which lost 5 bases and 0 bases, there was a span of 17 bases. The DNA for the CDR3 is TGCAGTGCTCCTGGGGGGAGTCCCTATAGCAATCAGCCCCAGCATTTT. Its translation is CSAPGGSPYSNQPQHF.